Below, 10 T cell receptor beta chains from the same sample are listed, as sequenced in a study of control samples from healthy donors and cancer patients. The data were produced by immunoSEQ multiplex PCR, yet TCRdb's version contains in-frame clones alone and is incomplete. The sample lists around 150,000 clones, roughly 94% occurring once. Sequencing was carried out using PBMCs. The receptor source for this set is a man aged 55 to 70 with colorectal cancer.

V and J are TRBV7-9 and TRBJ1-3, with D unclear. Deletions cut 11 bases from V and 0 bases from J, with 14 bases between. The germline V gene encodes CDR1 SEHNR and CDR2 FQNEAQ (reference sequence). The CDR3 totals 14 residues. The DNA of the CDR3 is TGTGCCGCAACGGCTAAGAACTCTGGAAACACCATATATTTT. This sequence encodes CAATAKNSGNTIYF.

This clone occurred a few times. The rearrangement links TRBV4-1 to TRBJ2-2, with 9 positions matching TRBD1. Germline-derived CDR1 and CDR2 are MGHRA and YSYEKL. The V and J ends lost 4 bases and 7 bases, in that order; junction bases with no gene match: 7. The CDR3 totals 15 residues. The DNA for the CDR3 is TGCGCCAGCAGCCTGGGGACAGGGCCGAACGGGGAGCTGTTTTTT. Translation: CASSLGTGPNGELFF.

The table lists this clone with a few counts. The chain joins TRBV19 to TRBJ1-5; D is ambiguous. In germline, CDR1 is LNHDA, CDR2 SQIVND (reference sequence). V lost 0 bases and J 7 bases, leaving 7 bases between the germline ends. CDR3 length: 13 residues. CDR3 DNA: TGTGCCAGTAGTATAGATGGGTCACAGCCCCAGCATTTT. Encoded protein: CASSIDGSQPQHF.

The chain employs TRBV7-2 and TRBJ2-5; TRBD2 aligns across 8 bases. This CDR3 has 16 residues. Germline V gives CDR1 SGHTA, CDR2 FQGNSA. The V segment lost 1 base and the J segment 1 base; nucleotides outside the gene matches: 5. The CDR3 protein is CASSLDPSGFQETQYF. DNA for the CDR3: TGTGCCAGCAGCTTAGACCCTAGCGGGTTCCAAGAGACCCAGTACTTC.

The CDR3 coding sequence is TGTGCCAGCAGTGAAGCGTTGACAGTTGGCGGTGAGCAGTTCTTC. As protein: CASSEALTVGGEQFF. The chain uses TRBV2 and TRBJ2-1; tentatively, D is TRBD1 (5 bases). Germline V gene lookup returns CDR1 SNHLY and CDR2 FYNNEI. Trimming left V 0 bases short and J 9 bases short, with 15 bases between. The CDR3 extends over 15 amino acids.

The rearrangement joins TRBV13 to TRBJ2-7, with D possibly TRBD2 on 5 matching bases. Trimming took 5 bases from V and 4 from J, leaving 9 bases between them. The CDR3 runs to 12 residues. Germline V gene data show CDR1 as PRHDT and CDR2 as FYEKMQ (reference sequence). CDR3 nucleotides: TGTGCCAGCAGCCGTAGAGGGTACGAGCAGTACTTC. It specifies CASSRRGYEQYF.

This clone occurred once. This chain uses TRBV12-3 or TRBV12-4 with TRBJ1-1, with D uncertain. CDR3 length equals 13 residues. V dropped 4 bases and J dropped 0 bases, with 6 bases sitting between them. This CDR3 is CASSYLVNTEAFF. The CDR3 coding sequence is TGTGCCAGCAGTTACCTAGTGAACACTGAAGCTTTCTTT.

The chain couples TRBV24-1 to TRBJ1-2; TRBD1 might be the D (5 bases). The CDR3 is made up of 15 amino acids. V dropped 6 bases and J dropped 4 bases, with 17 bases sitting between them. In germline, CDR1 is KGHDR, CDR2 SFDVKD. The CDR3 is CATSTVEGTRYGYTF. The CDR3 region has the DNA TGTGCCACCAGTACGGTAGAGGGGACGCGCTATGGCTACACCTTC.

The chain carries TRBV5-6 and TRBJ1-4; TRBD1 matches at 8 bases. The junction had 6 bases not matched to a gene; V was cut back by 4 bases and J by 7 bases. The CDR3 runs to 14 residues. Germline V lookup: CDR1 SGHDT, CDR2 YYEEEE. The chain's CDR3 is CASSPGGGSEKLFF. The CDR3 DNA is TGTGCCAGCAGCCCAGGGGGCGGGAGTGAAAAACTGTTTTTT.

Written as DNA, the CDR3 is TGCGCCAGCAGCTTGGCCGGGGCTGCTAACTATGGCTACACCTTC. Residues: CASSLAGAANYGYTF. The chain carries TRBV5-1 and TRBJ1-2; D perhaps matches TRBD1 (5 bases). V gave up 0 bases and J gave up 0 bases, with 9 bases separating them. This CDR3 has 15 residues. CDR1 and CDR2 (germline): SGHRS, YFSETQ.